The source of this T cell receptor beta chain is a study of patients and donors after allogeneic stem cell transplantation. TCRdb processed the RT-PCR reads anew with MiXCR; each CDR3 protein has one entry. The sample holds roughly 200,000 distinct CDR3 sequences, more than 35% seen once. Input material: blood, either unsorted or a sorted T cell fraction (not recorded which). The TCR was taken from a human donor who was either an allogeneic HSCT recipient or a stem cell or donor lymphocyte infusion donor (not recorded which). It is not recorded whose cells these are; they may come from a transplant donor.

The CDR3: CASSLRRTNSPLHF. The CDR3 DNA sequence: TGTGCCAGCAGCTTGAGGAGGACTAATTCACCCCTCCACTTT. This chain uses TRBV5-8 with TRBJ1-6; no definite D call. The CDR3 has 14 amino acids. CDR1 and CDR2 from the germline V gene are SGHTS and YDEGEE. Trimming removed 1 base at V and 6 bases at J, with 8 bases between.